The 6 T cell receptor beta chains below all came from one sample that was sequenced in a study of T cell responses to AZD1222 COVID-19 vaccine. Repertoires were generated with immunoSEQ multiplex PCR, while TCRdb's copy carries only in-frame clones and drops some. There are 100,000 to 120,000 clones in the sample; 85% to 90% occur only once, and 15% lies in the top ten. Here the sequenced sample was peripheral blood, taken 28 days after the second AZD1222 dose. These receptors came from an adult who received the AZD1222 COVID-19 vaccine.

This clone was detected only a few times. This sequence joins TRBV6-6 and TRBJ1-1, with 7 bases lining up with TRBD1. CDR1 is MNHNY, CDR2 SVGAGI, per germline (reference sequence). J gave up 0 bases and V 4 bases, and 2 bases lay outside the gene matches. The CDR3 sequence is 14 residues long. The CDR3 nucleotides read TGTGCCAGCAGTTCCGGGACAGTGAACACTGAAGCTTTCTTT. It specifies CASSSGTVNTEAFF.

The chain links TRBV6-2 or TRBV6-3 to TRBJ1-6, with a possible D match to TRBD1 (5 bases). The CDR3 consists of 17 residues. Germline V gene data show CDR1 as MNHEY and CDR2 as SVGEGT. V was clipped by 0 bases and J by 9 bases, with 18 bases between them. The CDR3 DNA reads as TGTGCCAGCAGTTACTCGAGGGTTGGGCAGGGCCGTTCACCCCTCCACTTT. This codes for CASSYSRVGQGRSPLHF.

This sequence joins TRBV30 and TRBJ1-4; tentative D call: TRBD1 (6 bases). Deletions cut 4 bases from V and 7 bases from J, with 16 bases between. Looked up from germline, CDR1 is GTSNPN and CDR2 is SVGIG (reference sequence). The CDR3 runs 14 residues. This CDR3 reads CAWTQGTRGEKLFF. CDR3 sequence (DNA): TGTGCCTGGACACAGGGTACCCGGGGTGAAAAACTGTTTTTT.

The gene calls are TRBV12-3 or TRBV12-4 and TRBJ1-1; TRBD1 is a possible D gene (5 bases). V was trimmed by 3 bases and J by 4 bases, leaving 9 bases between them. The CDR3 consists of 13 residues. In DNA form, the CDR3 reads TGTGCCAGCAGTTTTACAGGAGGCACTGAAGCTTTCTTT. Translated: CASSFTGGTEAFF.

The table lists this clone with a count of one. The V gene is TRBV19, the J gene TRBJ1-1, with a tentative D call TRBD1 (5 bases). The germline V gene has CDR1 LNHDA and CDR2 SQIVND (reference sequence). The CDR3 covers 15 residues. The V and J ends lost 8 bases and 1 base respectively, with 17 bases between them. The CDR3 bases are TGTGCCAGTGGGCCGGCAGGGATACAGAACACTGAAGCTTTCTTT. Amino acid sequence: CASGPAGIQNTEAFF.

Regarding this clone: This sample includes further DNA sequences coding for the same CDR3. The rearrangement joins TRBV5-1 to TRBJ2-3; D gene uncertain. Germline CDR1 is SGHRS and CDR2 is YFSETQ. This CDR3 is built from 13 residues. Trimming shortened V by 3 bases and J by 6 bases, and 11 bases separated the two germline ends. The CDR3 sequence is CASSSPGGDTQYF. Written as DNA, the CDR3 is TGCGCCAGCAGCTCCCCAGGTGGGGATACGCAGTATTTT.